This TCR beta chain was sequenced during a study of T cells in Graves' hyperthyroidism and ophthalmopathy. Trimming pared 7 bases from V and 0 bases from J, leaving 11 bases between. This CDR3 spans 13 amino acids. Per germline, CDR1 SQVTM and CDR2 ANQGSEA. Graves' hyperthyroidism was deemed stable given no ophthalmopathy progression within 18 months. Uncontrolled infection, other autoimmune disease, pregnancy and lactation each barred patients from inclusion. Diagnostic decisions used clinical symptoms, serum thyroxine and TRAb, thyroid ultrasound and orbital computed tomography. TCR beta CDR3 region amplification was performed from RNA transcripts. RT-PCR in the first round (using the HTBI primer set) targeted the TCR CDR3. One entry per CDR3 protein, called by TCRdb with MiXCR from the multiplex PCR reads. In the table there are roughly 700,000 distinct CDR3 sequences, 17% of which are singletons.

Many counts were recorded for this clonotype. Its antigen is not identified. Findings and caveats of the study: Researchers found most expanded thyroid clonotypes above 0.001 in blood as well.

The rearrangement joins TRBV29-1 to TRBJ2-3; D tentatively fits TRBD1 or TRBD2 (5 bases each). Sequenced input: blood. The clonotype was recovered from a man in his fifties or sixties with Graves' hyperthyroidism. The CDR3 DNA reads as TGCAGCGCTCGGGACCCTAGCACAGATACGCAGTATTTT. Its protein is CSARDPSTDTQYF.